The TCR beta chain described here comes from a study of T cells in Graves' hyperthyroidism and ophthalmopathy. Study-wide context: Peripheral blood was taken when the disease was first diagnosed, before any treatment began. Overall study findings and caveats: The blood repertoire included most of the expanded thyroid clonotypes above 0.001.

Graves' hyperthyroidism was deemed stable given no ophthalmopathy progression within 18 months. The CDR3 regions of TCR beta were amplified from RNA transcripts. The HTBI primer set drove a first-round RT-PCR of the TCR CDR3. Via MiXCR, TCRdb re-called the multiplex PCR reads, giving one row per CDR3 protein. The data show roughly 300,000 distinct CDR3 sequences, with about 14% seen just once and about 22% held by the top ten. This clonotype came up many times. The target antigen is unknown. This receptor was obtained from a woman under 40 with Graves' hyperthyroidism. Sequenced: blood.

CDR3 in amino acids: CASSPPSGIRTWGFEQYF. CDR3 DNA: TGTGCCAGCAGCCCCCCTAGCGGAATACGAACCTGGGGGTTCGAGCAGTACTTC. The genes are TRBV7-2 and TRBJ2-7, with 7 nucleotides matching TRBD2. In germline, CDR1 is SGHTA, CDR2 FQGNSA. Unmatched junction bases numbered 22, after V lost 5 bases and J lost 6 bases. CDR3 length equals 18 residues.